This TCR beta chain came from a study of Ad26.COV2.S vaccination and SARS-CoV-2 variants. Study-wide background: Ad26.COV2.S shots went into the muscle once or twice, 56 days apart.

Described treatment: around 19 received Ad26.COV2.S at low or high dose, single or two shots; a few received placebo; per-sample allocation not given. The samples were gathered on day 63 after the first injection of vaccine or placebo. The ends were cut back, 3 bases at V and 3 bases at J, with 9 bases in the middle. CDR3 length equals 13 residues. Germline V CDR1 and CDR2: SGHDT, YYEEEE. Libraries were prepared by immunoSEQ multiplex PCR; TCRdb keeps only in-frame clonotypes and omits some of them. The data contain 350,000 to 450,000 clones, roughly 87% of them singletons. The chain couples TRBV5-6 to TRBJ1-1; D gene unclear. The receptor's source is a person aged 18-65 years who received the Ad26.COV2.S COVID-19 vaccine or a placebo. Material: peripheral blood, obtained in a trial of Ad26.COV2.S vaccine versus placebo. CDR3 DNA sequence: TGTGCCAGCAGCTCTTCCCAGGACACTGAAGCTTTCTTT. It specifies CASSSSQDTEAFF.